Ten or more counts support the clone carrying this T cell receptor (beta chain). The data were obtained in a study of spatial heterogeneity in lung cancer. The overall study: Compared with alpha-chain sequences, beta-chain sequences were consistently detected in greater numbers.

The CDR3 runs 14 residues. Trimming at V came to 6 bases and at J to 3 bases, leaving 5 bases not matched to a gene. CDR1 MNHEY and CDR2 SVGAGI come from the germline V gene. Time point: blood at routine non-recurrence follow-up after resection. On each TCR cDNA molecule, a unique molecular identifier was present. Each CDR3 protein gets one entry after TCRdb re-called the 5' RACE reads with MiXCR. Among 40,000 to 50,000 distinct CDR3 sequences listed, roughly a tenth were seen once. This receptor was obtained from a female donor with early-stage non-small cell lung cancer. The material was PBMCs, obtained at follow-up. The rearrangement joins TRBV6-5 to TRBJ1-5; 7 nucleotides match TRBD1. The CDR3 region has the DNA TGTGCCAGCAGACCACAGGGGATCAATCAGCCCCAGCATTTT. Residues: CASRPQGINQPQHF.